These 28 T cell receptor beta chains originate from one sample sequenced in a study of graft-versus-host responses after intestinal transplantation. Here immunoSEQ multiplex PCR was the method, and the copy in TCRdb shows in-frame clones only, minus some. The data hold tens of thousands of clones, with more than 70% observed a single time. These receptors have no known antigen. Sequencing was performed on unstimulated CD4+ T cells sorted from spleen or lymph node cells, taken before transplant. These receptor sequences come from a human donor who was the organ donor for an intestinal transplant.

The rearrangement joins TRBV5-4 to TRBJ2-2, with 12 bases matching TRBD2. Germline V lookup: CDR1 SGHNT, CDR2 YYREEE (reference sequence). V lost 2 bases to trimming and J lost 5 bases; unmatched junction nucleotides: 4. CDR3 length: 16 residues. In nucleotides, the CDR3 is TGTGCCAGCAGCTTTGGGGGGACTAGCGGGACCGGGGAGCTGTTTTTT. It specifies CASSFGGTSGTGELFF.

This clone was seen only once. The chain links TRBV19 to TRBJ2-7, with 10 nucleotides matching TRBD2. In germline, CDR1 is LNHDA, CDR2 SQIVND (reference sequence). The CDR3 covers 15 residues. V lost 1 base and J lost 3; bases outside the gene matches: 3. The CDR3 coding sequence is TGTGCCAGTAGTATAGCTCTAGCGGGGGTCTACGAGCAGTACTTC. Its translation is CASSIALAGVYEQYF.

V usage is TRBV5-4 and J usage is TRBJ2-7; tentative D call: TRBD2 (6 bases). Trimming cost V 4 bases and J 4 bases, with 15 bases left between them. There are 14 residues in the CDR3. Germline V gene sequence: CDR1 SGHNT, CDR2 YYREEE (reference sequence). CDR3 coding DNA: TGTGCCAGCAGCGGGGGGAGCGGGTCGTACGAGCAGTACTTC. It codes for CASSGGSGSYEQYF.

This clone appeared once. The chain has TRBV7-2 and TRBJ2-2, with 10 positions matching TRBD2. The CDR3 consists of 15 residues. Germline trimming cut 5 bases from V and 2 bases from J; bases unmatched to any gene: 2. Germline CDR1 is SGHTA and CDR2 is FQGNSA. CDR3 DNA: TGTGCCAGCAGCCGGACTAGCGGCAACACCGGGGAGCTGTTTTTT. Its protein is CASSRTSGNTGELFF.

The CDR3 nucleotides are TGCGCCAGCAGCCAAGATTATGGGCAGGATTATGGCTACACCTTC. Its translation is CASSQDYGQDYGYTF. This sequence joins TRBV4-3 and TRBJ1-2; D is undetermined. The germline CDR1 and CDR2 sequences are LGHNA and YSLEER. CDR3 length equals 15 residues. Deletions cut 0 bases from V and 5 bases from J, with 13 bases between.

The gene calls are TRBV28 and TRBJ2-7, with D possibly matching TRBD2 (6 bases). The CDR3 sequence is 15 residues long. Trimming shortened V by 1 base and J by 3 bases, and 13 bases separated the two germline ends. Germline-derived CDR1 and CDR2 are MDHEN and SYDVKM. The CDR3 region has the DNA TGTGCCAGCAGTTTATCTGGAGCGGGTGGCTACGAGCAGTACTTC. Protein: CASSLSGAGGYEQYF. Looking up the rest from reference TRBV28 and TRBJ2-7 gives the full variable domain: DVKVTQSSRYLVKRTGEKVFLECVQDMDHENMFWYRQDPGLGLRLIYFSYDVKMKEKGDIPEGYSVSREKKERFSLILESASTNQTSMYLCASSLSGAGGYEQYFGPGTRLTVT.

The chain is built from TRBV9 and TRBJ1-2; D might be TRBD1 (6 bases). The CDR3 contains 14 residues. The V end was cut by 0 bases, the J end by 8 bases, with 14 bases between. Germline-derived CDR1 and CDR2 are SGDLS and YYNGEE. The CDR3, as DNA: TGTGCCAGCAGCGTAGCTACGGACAGTGGGGGCTACACCTTC. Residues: CASSVATDSGGYTF.

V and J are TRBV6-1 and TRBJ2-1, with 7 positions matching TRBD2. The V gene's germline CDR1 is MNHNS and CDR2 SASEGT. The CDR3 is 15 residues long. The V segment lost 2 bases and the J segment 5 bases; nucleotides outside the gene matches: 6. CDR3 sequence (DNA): TGTGCCAGCAGTGAACTACGGACTAGGGACAATGAGCAGTTCTTC. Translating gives CASSELRTRDNEQFF.

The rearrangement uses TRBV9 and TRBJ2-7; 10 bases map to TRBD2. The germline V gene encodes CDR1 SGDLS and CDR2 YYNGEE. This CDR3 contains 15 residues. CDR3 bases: TGTCTCCGGCTGCTGCCTAGCGGGAGTTTCTACGAGCAGTACTTC. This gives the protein CLRLLPSGSFYEQYF.

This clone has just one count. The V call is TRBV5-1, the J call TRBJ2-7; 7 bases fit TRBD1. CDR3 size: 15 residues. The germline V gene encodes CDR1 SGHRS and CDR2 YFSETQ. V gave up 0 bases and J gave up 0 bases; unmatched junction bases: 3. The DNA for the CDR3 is TGCGCCAGCAGCTTGGAGGGGGCGAGCTCCTACGAGCAGTACTTC. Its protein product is CASSLEGASSYEQYF.

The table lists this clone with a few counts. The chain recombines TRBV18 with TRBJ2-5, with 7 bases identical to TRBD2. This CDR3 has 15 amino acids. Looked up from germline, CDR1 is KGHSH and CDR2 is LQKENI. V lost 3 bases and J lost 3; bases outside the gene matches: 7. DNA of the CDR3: TGTGCCAGCTCACCCCCTCGGAGCGGGAAAGAGACCCAGTACTTC. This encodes CASSPPRSGKETQYF.

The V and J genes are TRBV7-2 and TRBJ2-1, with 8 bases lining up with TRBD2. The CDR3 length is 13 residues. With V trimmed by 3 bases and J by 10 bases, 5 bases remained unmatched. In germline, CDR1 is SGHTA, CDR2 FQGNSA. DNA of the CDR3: TGTGCCAGCAGCTTGGTTAGCGGGATCGAGCAGTTCTTC. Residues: CASSLVSGIEQFF.

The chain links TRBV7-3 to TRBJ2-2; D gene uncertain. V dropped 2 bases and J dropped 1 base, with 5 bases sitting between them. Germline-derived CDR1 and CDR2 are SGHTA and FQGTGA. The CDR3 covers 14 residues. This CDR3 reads CASSLGLNTGELFF. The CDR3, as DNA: TGTGCCAGCAGCTTAGGCCTGAACACCGGGGAGCTGTTTTTT.

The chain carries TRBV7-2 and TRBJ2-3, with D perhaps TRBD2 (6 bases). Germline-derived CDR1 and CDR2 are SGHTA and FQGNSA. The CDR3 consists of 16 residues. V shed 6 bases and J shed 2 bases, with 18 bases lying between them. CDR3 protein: CASSLGLATITDTQYF. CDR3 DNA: TGTGCCAGCAGTTTGGGGCTAGCGACTATCACAGATACGCAGTATTTT.

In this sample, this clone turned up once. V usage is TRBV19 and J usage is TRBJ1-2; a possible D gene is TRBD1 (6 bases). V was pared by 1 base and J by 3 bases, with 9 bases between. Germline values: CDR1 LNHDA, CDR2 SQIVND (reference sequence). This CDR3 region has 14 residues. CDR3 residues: CASSIGQAHYGYTF. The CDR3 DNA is TGTGCCAGTAGTATAGGACAGGCTCACTATGGCTACACCTTC.

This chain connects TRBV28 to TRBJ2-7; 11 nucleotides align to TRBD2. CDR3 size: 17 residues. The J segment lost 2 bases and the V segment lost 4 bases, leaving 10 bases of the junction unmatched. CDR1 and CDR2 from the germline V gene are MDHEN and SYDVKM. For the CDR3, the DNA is TGTGCCAGCAGTTCCCGGCTTAGCGGGAGGGGCACCTACGAGCAGTACTTC. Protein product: CASSSRLSGRGTYEQYF. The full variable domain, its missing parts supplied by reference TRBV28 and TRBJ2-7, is DVKVTQSSRYLVKRTGEKVFLECVQDMDHENMFWYRQDPGLGLRLIYFSYDVKMKEKGDIPEGYSVSREKKERFSLILESASTNQTSMYLCASSSRLSGRGTYEQYFGPGTRLTVT.

The CDR3 reads CASSSTRLNSLYEQYF. The CDR3 nucleotides are TGTGCCAGCAGCTCCACACGACTGAATAGCCTTTACGAGCAGTACTTC. The rearrangement links TRBV7-2 to TRBJ2-7; no reliable D call. V lost 4 bases and J 4 bases, leaving 20 bases between the germline ends. CDR3 length: 16 residues. Germline V gene lookup returns CDR1 SGHTA and CDR2 FQGNSA.

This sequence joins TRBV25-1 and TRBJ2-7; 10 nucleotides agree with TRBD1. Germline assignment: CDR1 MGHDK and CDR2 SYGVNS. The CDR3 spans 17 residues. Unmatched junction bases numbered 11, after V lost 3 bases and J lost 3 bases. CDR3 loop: CASSDSPGQGPLYEQYF. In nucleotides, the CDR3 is TGTGCCAGCAGTGACTCACCGGGACAGGGGCCTCTCTACGAGCAGTACTTC.

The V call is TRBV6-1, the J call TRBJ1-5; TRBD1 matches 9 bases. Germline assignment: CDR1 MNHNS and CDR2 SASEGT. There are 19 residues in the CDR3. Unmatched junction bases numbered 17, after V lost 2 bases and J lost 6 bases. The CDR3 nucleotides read TGTGCCAGCAGTGAAAGGGCTGGGACAGGGAAAAGCCAATTTCAGCCCCAGCATTTT. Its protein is CASSERAGTGKSQFQPQHF.

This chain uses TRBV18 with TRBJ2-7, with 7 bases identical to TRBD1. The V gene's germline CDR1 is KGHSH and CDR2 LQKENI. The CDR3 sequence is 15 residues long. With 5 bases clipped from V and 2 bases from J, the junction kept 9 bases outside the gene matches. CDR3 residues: CASSTRTGDPYEQYF. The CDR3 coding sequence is TGTGCCAGCTCAACTCGAACAGGGGATCCCTACGAGCAGTACTTC.

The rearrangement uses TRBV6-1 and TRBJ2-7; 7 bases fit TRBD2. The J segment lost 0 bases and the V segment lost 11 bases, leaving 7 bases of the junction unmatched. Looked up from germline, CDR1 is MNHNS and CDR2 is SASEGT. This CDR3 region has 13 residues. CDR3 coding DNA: TGTGCCGGGGAGGGCAGTAACTCCTACGAGCAGTACTTC. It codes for CAGEGSNSYEQYF.

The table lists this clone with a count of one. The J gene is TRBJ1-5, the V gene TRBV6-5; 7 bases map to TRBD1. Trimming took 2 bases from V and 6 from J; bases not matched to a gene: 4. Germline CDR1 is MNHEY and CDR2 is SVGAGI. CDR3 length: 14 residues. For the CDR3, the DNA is TGTGCCAGCAGTTACGGCAGGGGGTTTCAGCCCCAGCATTTT. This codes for CASSYGRGFQPQHF.

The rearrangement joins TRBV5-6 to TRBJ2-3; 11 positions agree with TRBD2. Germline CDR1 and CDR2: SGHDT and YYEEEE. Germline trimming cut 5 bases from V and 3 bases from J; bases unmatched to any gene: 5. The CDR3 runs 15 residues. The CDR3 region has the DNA TGTGCCAGCAGGATAACTAGCGGGAGTACAGATACGCAGTATTTT. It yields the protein CASRITSGSTDTQYF.

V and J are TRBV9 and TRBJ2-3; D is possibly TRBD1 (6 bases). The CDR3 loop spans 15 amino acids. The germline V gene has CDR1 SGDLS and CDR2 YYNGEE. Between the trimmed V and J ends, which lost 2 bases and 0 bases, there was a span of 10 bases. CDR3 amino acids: CASSVHQGSTDTQYF. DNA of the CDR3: TGTGCCAGCAGCGTCCACCAGGGGAGCACAGATACGCAGTATTTT.

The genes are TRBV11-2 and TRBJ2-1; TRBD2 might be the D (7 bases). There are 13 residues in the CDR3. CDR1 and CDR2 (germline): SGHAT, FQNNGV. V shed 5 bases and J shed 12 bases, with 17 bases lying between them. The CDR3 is CASSGGLGGGQFF. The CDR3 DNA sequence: TGTGCCAGCAGCGGAGGACTAGGGGGTGGGCAGTTCTTC.

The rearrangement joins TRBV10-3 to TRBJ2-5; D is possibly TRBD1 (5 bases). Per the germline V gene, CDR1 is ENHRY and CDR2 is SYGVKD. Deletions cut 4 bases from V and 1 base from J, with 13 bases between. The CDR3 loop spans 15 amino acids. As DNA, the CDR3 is TGTGCCATCAGTGCAGTTACAGGACCCCAAGAGACCCAGTACTTC. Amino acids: CAISAVTGPQETQYF.

The CDR3 is CASSLARGSYNEQFF. For the CDR3, the DNA is TGTGCCAGCAGCTTAGCGCGGGGATCCTACAATGAGCAGTTCTTC. This chain joins TRBV7-2 and TRBJ2-1, with D maybe TRBD2 (6 bases). Trimming removed 0 bases from V and 1 base from J, with 7 bases in between. CDR1 and CDR2 from the germline V gene are SGHTA and FQGNSA. The CDR3 has 15 residues.

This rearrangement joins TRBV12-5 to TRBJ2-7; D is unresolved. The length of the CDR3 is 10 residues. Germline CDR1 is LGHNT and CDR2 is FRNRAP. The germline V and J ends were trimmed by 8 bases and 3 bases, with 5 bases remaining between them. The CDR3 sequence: CASPNYEQYF. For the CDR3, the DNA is TGTGCTAGTCCTAACTACGAGCAGTACTTC.